These T cell receptor beta chains were read from a single sample in a study of cytomegalovirus exposure and HLA in healthy donors. TCRdb's table, derived via immunoSEQ multiplex PCR, lists solely in-frame clones and lacks some. The sample has 80,000 to 100,000 clones, approximately 80% seen once. The sequencing input was PBMCs. The source is a human donor in good health. Both conserved end residues are part of each CDR3. A D gene is named only where the DNA matches it firmly. Size is omitted from some rows. Given values are once, few, many or a class for expanded clones.

v_gene	j_gene	d_gene	abundance	CDR3nt	CDR3aa
TRBV2	TRBJ2-1	TRBD2	once	TGTGCCAGCACTTCTAGCGGGAGGTGGGATGAGCAGTTCTTC	CASTSSGRWDEQFF
TRBV9	TRBJ1-6	TRBD1	NA	TGTGCCAGCAGCGCACAGGGGACTCCGCAGGGAAATTCACCCCTCCACTTT	CASSAQGTPQGNSPLHF
TRBV4-3	TRBJ2-3	NA	NA	TGCGCCAGCAGCCAAGTGGCCCGGACTACCACAGATACGCAGTATTTT	CASSQVARTTTDTQYF
TRBV4-2	TRBJ2-4	TRBD2	NA	TGTGCCAGCAGCCAAAGCAGCGGGGGGTCAAAAAACATTCAGTACTTC	CASSQSSGGSKNIQYF
TRBV27	TRBJ1-1	TRBD1	NA	TGTGCCAGCAGCTGGGGGACAGGGGGGAACACTGAAGCTTTCTTT	CASSWGTGGNTEAFF
TRBV19	TRBJ2-1	NA	NA	TGTGCCAGTACCCCGCGGAGGGAATACAATGAGCAGTTCTTC	CASTPRREYNEQFF
TRBV6-4	TRBJ2-3	TRBD1	few	TGTGCCAGCAGTCTTACAGGGGGGTTCACAGATACGCAGTATTTT	CASSLTGGFTDTQYF
TRBV10-3	TRBJ2-1	TRBD2	NA	TGTGCCATCAGTGAGTCTGCCGGGACTAGCGGGGGGGCCGGGAATGAGCAGTTCTTC	CAISESAGTSGGAGNEQFF
TRBV5-1	TRBJ1-2	TRBD1	NA	TGCGCCAGCAGCTTGGAGACAGGGAACTATGGCTACACCTTC	CASSLETGNYGYTF
TRBV5-1	TRBJ2-1	NA	once	TGCGCCAGCAGCCCAGGTCGTACAGGAACAAACAATGAGCAGTTCTTC	CASSPGRTGTNNEQFF
TRBV4-3	TRBJ2-7	NA	NA	TGCGCCAGCAGCCAAGATCAGGGGTCCTACGAGCAGTACTTC	CASSQDQGSYEQYF
TRBV5-1	TRBJ1-1	TRBD1	NA	TGCGCCAGCAGCCGACAGGGATTGGAAACTGAAGCTTTCTTT	CASSRQGLETEAFF
TRBV7-9	TRBJ2-3	NA	NA	TGTGCCAGCAGCTTACTCCCACAGATCACAGATACGCAGTATTTT	CASSLLPQITDTQYF
TRBV25-1	TRBJ2-3	NA	once	TGTGCCAGCAGTGCACACTACCGCAGCACAGATACGCAGTATTTT	CASSAHYRSTDTQYF
TRBV5-1	TRBJ2-7	NA	NA	TGCGCCAGCAGCTTCCGAGCGGCTACCTACGAGCAGTACTTC	CASSFRAATYEQYF
TRBV5-4	TRBJ2-2	TRBD2	NA	TGTGCCAGCAGCCCGACTAGCGGGACGGCCGGGGAGCTGTTTTTT	CASSPTSGTAGELFF
TRBV5-1	TRBJ2-7	NA	NA	TGCGCCAGCAGCTTGGTTTCGGGGGAGGTATACGAGCAGTACTTC	CASSLVSGEVYEQYF
TRBV10-3	TRBJ1-6	TRBD1	NA	TGTGCCATCAGATCCCCTACAGGGGGCGATTCACCCCTCCACTTT	CAIRSPTGGDSPLHF
TRBV5-1	TRBJ1-1	NA	NA	TGCGCCAGCAGCTTGGGGGGGCGTTGGGATGTGGACACTGAAGCTTTCTTT	CASSLGGRWDVDTEAFF
TRBV19	TRBJ1-4	NA	NA	TGTGCCAGTAGTACTAACCGGGGGGACCGCCGGGATGAAAAACTGTTTTTT	CASSTNRGDRRDEKLFF
TRBV7-2	TRBJ1-1	NA	NA	TGTGCCAGCAGCTTAGGGTCGGGGTTGGGCACTGAAGCTTTCTTT	CASSLGSGLGTEAFF
TRBV5-6	TRBJ2-3	TRBD2	NA	TGTGCCAGCAGCTACCTGGGACTAGCGGGAGATCCGGGCACAGATACGCAGTATTTT	CASSYLGLAGDPGTDTQYF
TRBV5-1	TRBJ2-5	NA	few	TGCGCCAGCAGTCCCCTTACTATCCCGGGGGAGGAGACCCAGTACTTC	CASSPLTIPGEETQYF
TRBV18	TRBJ1-1	NA	once	TGTGCCAGCTCAATGAAACAGGGAATGGGGAACACTGAAGCTTTCTTT	CASSMKQGMGNTEAFF
TRBV28	TRBJ2-5	NA	NA	TGTGCCAGCAGCCTCCCGGGATCCGGAGGGATTTCGCCCGGGGAGACCCAGTACTTC	CASSLPGSGGISPGETQYF
TRBV18	TRBJ1-4	NA	NA	TGTGCCAGCGCGCGGGGAACTAATGAAAAACTGTTTTTT	CASARGTNEKLFF
TRBV4-2	TRBJ1-1	TRBD1	few	TGTGCCAGCAGCCAAGGGACAGGACAGCTGTTCACTGAAGATTTCTTT	CASSQGTGQLFTEDFF
TRBV4-1	TRBJ2-7	NA	NA	TGCGCCAGCAGCCAAGAATTCAGGGTAGGGTCCTACGAGCAGTACTTC	CASSQEFRVGSYEQYF
TRBV6-5	TRBJ2-3	NA	NA	TGTGCCAGCAGTTACGACCGGGACAATACGCAGTATTTT	CASSYDRDNTQYF
TRBV7-2	TRBJ2-1	NA	NA	TGTGCCAGCAGCTCCAGGGTGAGCGCCTACAATGAGCAGTTCTTC	CASSSRVSAYNEQFF
TRBV19	TRBJ2-1	TRBD2	NA	TGTGCCAGTAAGGGAGGGTTCGAGCAGTTCTTC	CASKGGFEQFF
TRBV6-6	TRBJ2-3	NA	few	TGTGCCAGCAGTTTCGAGGCCACAGATACGCAGTATTTT	CASSFEATDTQYF
TRBV5-1	TRBJ1-2	TRBD1	NA	TGCGCCAGCAGCCGCGAGACAGGGGCGAACTATGGCTACACCTTC	CASSRETGANYGYTF
TRBV4-3	TRBJ1-1	TRBD1	NA	TGCGCCAGCAGCCTACAGGGGGGGAGCACTGAAGCTTTCTTT	CASSLQGGSTEAFF
TRBV11-1	TRBJ2-7	TRBD1	NA	TGTGCCAGCAGTGCCGGGACAGGGTCCTACGAGCAGTACTTC	CASSAGTGSYEQYF
TRBV5-6	TRBJ1-6	TRBD1	few	TGTGCCAGCAGCACCGGACAGGGGAATTCACCCCTCCACTTT	CASSTGQGNSPLHF
TRBV18	TRBJ2-2	NA	NA	TGTGCCAGCTCACCATATGTAACCGGGGAGCTGTTTTTT	CASSPYVTGELFF
TRBV29-1	TRBJ1-1	NA	few	TGCAGCGTTGTGGCTACAGGGTTGTCCCCGTCGAGGAACACTGAAGCTTTCTTT	CSVVATGLSPSRNTEAFF
TRBV7-2	TRBJ2-4	NA	NA	TGTGCCAGCAGCCTCCCCCAAAACATTCAGTACTTC	CASSLPQNIQYF
TRBV6-5	TRBJ2-2	NA	NA	TGTGCCAGCAGTTACTCTAGCGCCGGGGAGCTGTTTTTT	CASSYSSAGELFF
TRBV16	TRBJ2-2	NA	NA	TGTGCCAGCAGCCTCCTCGCAGTTCCCGGGGAGCTGTTTTTT	CASSLLAVPGELFF
TRBV19	TRBJ1-2	TRBD1	NA	TGTGCCAGTAATAGGGGACAGGGGTACAACTATGGCTACACCTTC	CASNRGQGYNYGYTF
TRBV11-3	TRBJ2-7	NA	NA	TGTGCCAGCAGCTTAACCCCCTCGGGGGTGAATTACTTC	CASSLTPSGVNYF
TRBV5-1	TRBJ1-4	TRBD1	NA	TGCGCCAGCAGCTTGACAGGGGGTGTTGGTGAAAAACTGTTTTTT	CASSLTGGVGEKLFF
TRBV5-4	TRBJ2-2	NA	few	TGTGCCAGCAGCGGGGGGGGCGGGGGACCAACTATGAACACCGGGGAGCTGTTTTTT	CASSGGGGGPTMNTGELFF
TRBV9	TRBJ2-2	TRBD1	once	TGTGCCAGCAGCGTAGTTCAGGGGGCGAACACCGGGGAGCTGTTTTTT	CASSVVQGANTGELFF
TRBV6-5	TRBJ1-4	TRBD1	NA	TGTGCCAGCAGTTCGGGACAGGGGCCTGAAAAACTGTTTTTT	CASSSGQGPEKLFF
TRBV7-9	TRBJ1-1	NA	NA	TGTGCCAGCAGCCTCGGAGCTGCTGAAGCTTTCTTT	CASSLGAAEAFF
TRBV7-7	TRBJ2-1	TRBD2	NA	TGTGCCAGCAGCTTAGATCTAGCGGTATCCTACAATGAGCAGTTCTTC	CASSLDLAVSYNEQFF
TRBV15	TRBJ2-1	TRBD2	NA	TGTGCCACCAGCAGAGAGTTGGGAGGGGATAATGAGCAGTTCTTC	CATSRELGGDNEQFF
TRBV7-2	TRBJ2-3	NA	NA	TGTGCCAGCAGCTTAGAGGGGGGGCCACGGTATTTT	CASSLEGGPRYF